The clone carrying this T cell receptor beta chain appeared a few times. The data belong to a study of T cells in tumors after PD-1 blockade. Study overall: Patients received pembrolizumab 200 mg every 3 weeks or cemiplimab 350 mg every 2 weeks. Mean per blood sample: 113,528 templates (about 21,000-290,000), about 40,000 unique clonotypes.

V lost 3 bases, J lost 2 bases, and 7 bases lay in between. CDR3 size: 13 residues. Per germline, CDR1 ENHRY and CDR2 SYGVKD. Template: tumor biopsy or peripheral blood genomic DNA, about 600-6,004 ng per sample. The method was immunoSEQ multiplex PCR; TCRdb's version includes in-frame clones alone and lacks a portion of them. The sample records approximately 47,000 clones, approximately 81% being singletons. The sample in question was PBMCs, obtained before anti-PD-1 treatment. The receptor comes from a human donor with basal cell carcinoma. The chain uses TRBV10-3 and TRBJ1-2; D gene unclear. This chain's CDR3 is CAISEAANYGYTF. For the CDR3, the DNA is TGTGCCATCAGTGAAGCAGCCAACTATGGCTACACCTTC.